The TCR beta chain described here comes from a study of shared clonotypes between healthy human individuals. Study-level findings and limits: The study drew on few donors, limiting represented genetic and exposure-history diversity.

Every subset had its genomic DNA shared out evenly among several immunoSEQ plates. Profiling relied on immunoSEQ multiplex PCR, and the TCRdb table lists in-frame clones only, not all of them. The repertoire holds around 1.1 million clones, 75% to 85% seen once, with 0.61% in the top ten. V lost 0 bases, J lost 3 bases, and 1 base stayed unmatched. Germline V lookup: CDR1 SGDLS, CDR2 YYNGEE. This CDR3 has 15 residues. Of note for this clone: Its antigen is unknown.

This receptor was taken from a man aged 18 to 29 in good health. Some clones in this sample may be carry-over from other donors' samples. Sample: memory CD4+ T cells from PBMCs. Sample subset: CD45RA-negative fraction. The chain recombines TRBV9 with TRBJ2-2; 8 nucleotides match TRBD2. The CDR3 spells CASSVVGGDTGELFF. CDR3 in DNA: TGTGCCAGCAGCGTAGTCGGGGGGGACACCGGGGAGCTGTTTTTT.